The present T cell receptor beta chain was sequenced within a study of CD8 T cells in ankylosing spondylitis. Study findings and constraints: Ankylosing spondylitis blood seemed to carry a telltale TCR beta motif made of roughly 8 highly homologous variants. Relatively rare in peripheral blood, disease-linked clones were also CD8+.

Making the TCR beta libraries involved quantitative 5'-RACE with molecular barcodes. TCRdb redid the calling of the 5' RACE reads with MiXCR, one entry per CDR3 protein. The repertoire holds roughly 440,000 distinct CDR3 sequences, more than 15% seen once, with approximately 1% in the top ten. The germline V gene has CDR1 DFQATT and CDR2 SNEGSKA (reference sequence). J gave up 4 bases and V 6 bases, and 1 base lay outside the gene matches. The CDR3 totals 14 residues. A few counts support this clonotype. Its specificity is not known. Sequenced: blood, either unsorted or a sorted T cell fraction (not recorded which). This TCR derives from a male donor with ankylosing spondylitis. The genes are TRBV20-1 and TRBJ2-3, with 16 bases matching TRBD2. DNA of the CDR3: TGCAGTGCGGGACTAGCGGGGGGGCCAGATACGCAGTATTTT. Encoded protein: CSAGLAGGPDTQYF.